What follows are 10 T cell receptor beta chains derived from one specimen sequenced in a study of cytomegalovirus exposure and HLA in healthy donors. Sequenced by immunoSEQ multiplex PCR; TCRdb stores in-frame clones only, minus some. The sample carries under 85,000 clones, 94% recorded once. Sequences were obtained from PBMCs. These receptors were taken from a woman aged 18-30 years in good health and CMV-seronegative.

This clone was recorded once. The genes are TRBV9 and TRBJ1-2; 7 positions match TRBD1. The CDR3 is 18 amino acids. Germline values: CDR1 SGDLS, CDR2 YYNGEE. Trimming cost V 0 bases and J 4 bases; bases outside gene matches: 15. CDR3 bases: TGTGCCAGCAGCGTAGACCCCCGGCCGACAGGGCCCCCCTATGGCTACACCTTC. Its protein is CASSVDPRPTGPPYGYTF.

The chain uses TRBV4-1 and TRBJ2-7, with TRBD2 as a possible D gene (6 bases). CDR3 length equals 15 residues. Deletions cut 1 base from V and 0 bases from J, with 10 bases between. The germline gives CDR1 MGHRA, CDR2 YSYEKL. CDR3 amino acids: CASSQVGGTSYEQYF. Here the CDR3 DNA reads TGCGCCAGCAGCCAAGTCGGAGGGACCTCCTACGAGCAGTACTTC.

The V call is TRBV4-1, the J call TRBJ1-3; D is perhaps TRBD1 (5 bases). This CDR3 has 14 residues. Germline lookup yields CDR1 MGHRA and CDR2 YSYEKL. Trimming took 2 bases from V and 8 from J, leaving 13 bases between them. The CDR3, as DNA: TGCGCCAGCAGCCAACTCAGGGCGCTGGACACCATATATTTT. Its translation: CASSQLRALDTIYF.

This chain links TRBV5-1 with TRBJ1-3, with 9 bases that match TRBD1. The CDR3 totals 15 residues. The V gene end was trimmed by 4 bases and the J gene end by 7 bases; junction bases not matched to a gene: 9. Germline V gene data show CDR1 as SGHRS and CDR2 as YFSETQ. CDR3 amino acids: CASSPLTGGGNTIYF. The DNA of the CDR3 is TGCGCCAGCAGCCCCCTCACAGGGGGCGGTAACACCATATATTTT.

This clone is a singleton in its sample. V gene TRBV14 combines with J gene TRBJ2-3; 8 bases are a match to TRBD2. The CDR3 extends over 16 amino acids. Germline CDR1 SGHDN, CDR2 FVKESK. V lost 1 base, J lost 3 bases, and 6 bases stayed unmatched. This chain's CDR3 is CASSQAPAGVTDTQYF. The CDR3 DNA sequence: TGTGCCAGCAGCCAAGCTCCAGCGGGAGTTACAGATACGCAGTATTTT.

This clone was found once. V gene TRBV7-9 combines with J gene TRBJ2-7; the match to TRBD2 covers 10 bases. Germline V gene data show CDR1 as SEHNR and CDR2 as FQNEAQ (reference sequence). This CDR3 has 15 residues. The ends lost 4 bases at V and 3 bases at J; junction bases unmatched: 6. The CDR3 DNA sequence: TGTGCCAGCAGCTCGATCCCTAGCGGGGGCTACGAGCAGTACTTC. Protein: CASSSIPSGGYEQYF.

V is TRBV29-1 and J is TRBJ1-2; 8 bases align to TRBD1. CDR3 length: 13 amino acids. Trimming took 7 bases from V and 7 from J; bases not matched to a gene: 11. CDR1 and CDR2 from the germline V gene are SQVTM and ANQGSEA. CDR3 region: CSAYRQGKGGYTF. DNA for the CDR3: TGCAGCGCCTACCGACAGGGGAAGGGTGGCTACACCTTC.

CDR3 in amino acids: CASSNRDRGHNGTDTQYF. DNA of the CDR3: TGTGCCAGCAGCAACCGGGACAGGGGGCATAATGGCACAGATACGCAGTATTTT. J is TRBJ2-3 and V is TRBV21-1; TRBD1 is the table's D call, not checked against the DNA. TRBV21-1 is annotated as a pseudogene. CDR3 length equals 18 residues.

CDR3 protein: CASSKKGTGGYGYTF. The CDR3 nucleotides read TGTGCCAGCAGCAAAAAAGGGACAGGGGGCTATGGCTACACCTTC. The J gene is TRBJ1-2, the V gene TRBV21-1; TRBD1, the table's D call, was not compared with the DNA. TRBV21-1 is an annotated pseudogene. The CDR3 sequence is 15 residues long.

The chain couples TRBV30 to TRBJ2-7; possibly TRBD2 for D (5 bases). The length of the CDR3 is 13 residues. CDR1 GTSNPN and CDR2 SVGIG come from the germline V gene (reference sequence). Trimming shortened V by 8 bases and J by 0 bases, and 14 bases separated the two germline ends. As DNA, the CDR3 is TGTGCCGGATCCACGGGGAGCTCCTACGAGCAGTACTTC. Amino acid sequence: CAGSTGSSYEQYF.